Following are 23 T cell receptor beta chains from one sample sequenced in a study of blood T cell repertoires in COVID-19. Sequenced by immunoSEQ multiplex PCR; TCRdb stores in-frame clones only, minus some. Of about 290,000 clones listed, about 85% are singletons. Sequencing was performed on peripheral blood. These receptors came from a woman in her 50s with active or convalescent COVID-19.

This chain connects TRBV5-1 to TRBJ2-7, with D maybe TRBD2 (5 bases). Germline CDR1 is SGHRS and CDR2 is YFSETQ. Trimming stripped 3 bases from V and 4 bases from J, with 11 bases between. The CDR3 is made up of 13 amino acids. CDR3: CASSWSEGYEQYF. The CDR3 nucleotides read TGCGCCAGCAGCTGGTCAGAGGGATACGAGCAGTACTTC.

V usage is TRBV5-1 and J usage is TRBJ1-2; 8 bases fit TRBD1. Germline V CDR1 and CDR2: SGHRS, YFSETQ. CDR3 length: 14 amino acids. J lost 4 bases, V lost 2 bases, and 4 bases had no gene match. CDR3 nucleotides: TGCGCCAGCAGCTTTAGGGGACAGGTCTATGGCTACACCTTC. It encodes CASSFRGQVYGYTF.

The chain employs TRBV3-1 (or the pseudogene TRBV3-2) and TRBJ1-3; tentative D call: TRBD1 (6 bases). V was trimmed by 3 bases and J by 1 base, leaving 7 bases between them. Germline lookup yields CDR1 LGHDT and CDR2 YNNKEL (reference sequence). The CDR3 loop spans 14 amino acids. The CDR3 nucleotides read TGTGCCAGCAGCCACCAGGGGTCTGGAAACACCATATATTTT. As protein: CASSHQGSGNTIYF.

The V call is TRBV5-1, the J call TRBJ2-7; D possibly corresponds to TRBD2 (5 bases). Per the germline V gene, CDR1 is SGHRS and CDR2 is YFSETQ. V was shortened by 0 bases and J by 6 bases, with 10 bases between the two germline ends. The CDR3 consists of 13 residues. CDR3 in amino acids: CASSLVPGSEQYF. CDR3 nucleotides: TGCGCCAGCAGCTTGGTACCGGGATCCGAGCAGTACTTC.

The chain employs TRBV9 and TRBJ2-1, with 9 bases that match TRBD2. Germline CDR1 SGDLS, CDR2 YYNGEE. The CDR3 spans 14 residues. V lost 4 bases to trimming and J lost 4 bases; unmatched junction nucleotides: 3. Here the CDR3 reads CASSTGLAYNEQFF. The CDR3 bases are TGTGCCAGCAGCACGGGACTAGCTTACAATGAGCAGTTCTTC.

The chain uses TRBV7-2 and TRBJ1-2, with D unresolved. Germline-derived CDR1 and CDR2 are SGHTA and FQGNSA. The CDR3 runs to 11 residues. Between the trimmed V and J ends, which lost 6 bases and 8 bases, there was a span of 10 bases. The CDR3 loop is CASSPKWGYTF. The CDR3 DNA reads TGTGCCAGCAGTCCTAAGTGGGGCTACACCTTC.

The gene calls are TRBV7-8 and TRBJ2-1, with 9 bases matching TRBD2. V gave up 5 bases and J gave up 8 bases; unmatched junction bases: 10. This CDR3 spans 15 amino acids. The V gene's germline CDR1 is SGHVS and CDR2 FQNEAQ. CDR3 protein: CASSISGSAPYEQFF. The CDR3 DNA follows: TGTGCCAGCAGCATTAGCGGGAGCGCCCCTTATGAGCAGTTCTTC.

The rearrangement joins TRBV7-8 to TRBJ2-5, with D perhaps matching TRBD2 (5 bases). This CDR3 is built from 14 residues. From germline, CDR1 is SGHVS and CDR2 FQNEAQ. Trimming pared 6 bases from V and 1 base from J, leaving 12 bases between. The CDR3 DNA reads as TGTGCCAGCAGGATCGGACTCCTCCAAGAGACCCAGTACTTC. Protein product: CASRIGLLQETQYF.

The chain carries TRBV15 and TRBJ2-2, with D hard to call. Germline assignment: CDR1 LNHNV and CDR2 YYDKDF (reference sequence). V was trimmed by 1 base and J by 6 bases, leaving 6 bases between them. This CDR3 is built from 13 residues. For the CDR3, the DNA is TGTGCCACCAGCAGAGTTGCGTCCGGGGAGCTGTTTTTT. Protein product: CATSRVASGELFF. Full variable domain (missing parts from reference TRBV15 and TRBJ2-2): DAMVIQNPRYQVTQFGKPVTLSCSQTLNHNVMYWYQQKSSQAPKLLFHYYDKDFNNEADTPDNFQSRRPNTSFCFLDIRSPGLGDTAMYLCATSRVASGELFFGEGSRLTVL.

J is TRBJ1-4 and V is TRBV5-6; D unclear. Germline CDR1 and CDR2: SGHDT and YYEEEE. CDR3 size: 16 residues. The V end lost 4 bases, the J end lost 0 bases, and 13 bases lay between the germline ends. The CDR3 sequence is CASSKNLGTTNEKLFF. The CDR3 nucleotides are TGTGCCAGCAGCAAAAACCTCGGGACAACTAATGAAAAACTGTTTTTT. The whole variable domain, filled in from reference TRBV5-6 and TRBJ1-4, reads DAGVTQSPTHLIKTRGQQVTLRCSPKSGHDTVSWYQQALGQGPQFIFQYYEEEERQRGNFPDRFSGHQFPNYSSELNVNALLLGDSALYLCASSKNLGTTNEKLFFGSGTQLSVL.

The J gene is TRBJ2-7, the V gene TRBV19, with 10 bases aligning to TRBD2. CDR3 size: 17 residues. Trimming removed 6 bases from V and 4 bases from J; junction bases left unmatched: 15. The germline CDR1 and CDR2 sequences are LNHDA and SQIVND (reference sequence). The CDR3 is CASRPEFSSGRGYEQYF. Written as DNA, the CDR3 is TGTGCCAGTAGACCTGAATTCTCTAGCGGGAGAGGATACGAGCAGTACTTC.

The chain has TRBV7-8 and TRBJ1-3; 8 bases match TRBD1. The CDR3 extends over 17 amino acids. CDR1 and CDR2 (germline): SGHVS, FQNEAQ. Trimming removed 4 bases from V and 3 bases from J; junction bases left unmatched: 11. The CDR3 coding sequence is TGTGCCAGCAGCTCCCCCTCCGGCAGGGGGCTTGGAAACACCATATATTTT. Its protein product is CASSSPSGRGLGNTIYF.

J is TRBJ2-1 and V is TRBV27; 7 bases match TRBD2. Looked up from germline, CDR1 is MNHEY and CDR2 is SMNVEV (reference sequence). Trimming removed 2 bases from V and 9 bases from J; junction bases left unmatched: 4. This CDR3 region has 13 residues. The CDR3 loop is CASSLGASGEQFF. The CDR3 DNA reads TGTGCCAGCAGTTTAGGGGCTAGCGGTGAGCAGTTCTTC.

This chain links TRBV3-1 (or the pseudogene TRBV3-2) with TRBJ2-1; 7 bases are a match to TRBD1. The CDR3 extends over 15 amino acids. CDR1 LGHDT and CDR2 YNNKEL come from the germline V gene (reference sequence). The V gene end was trimmed by 1 base and the J gene end by 5 bases; junction bases not matched to a gene: 5. This CDR3 is CASSQGRQGNNEQFF. DNA of the CDR3: TGTGCCAGCAGCCAAGGACGACAGGGAAACAATGAGCAGTTCTTC.

The chain couples TRBV5-1 to TRBJ2-1; 8 bases map to TRBD2. CDR1 and CDR2 from the germline V gene are SGHRS and YFSETQ. This CDR3 comprises 15 residues. V was clipped by 0 bases and J by 14 bases; unmatched bases: 13. As DNA, the CDR3 is TGCGCCAGCAGCTTGGTAACTAGCGGAAAGAAGACGGAGTTCTTC. Protein sequence: CASSLVTSGKKTEFF.

V gene TRBV5-1 combines with J gene TRBJ1-1, with 9 bases identical to TRBD1. Trimming removed 0 bases from V and 5 bases from J; junction bases left unmatched: 5. Germline CDR1 reads SGHRS; CDR2 reads YFSETQ. The CDR3 spans 15 residues. The CDR3 nucleotides read TGCGCCAGCAGCTTGGGAGTGACAGGGGGAACTGAAGCTTTCTTT. As protein: CASSLGVTGGTEAFF.

The J gene is TRBJ2-1, the V gene TRBV9, with D maybe TRBD1 (6 bases). The V end was cut by 0 bases, the J end by 9 bases, with 7 bases between. From germline, CDR1 is SGDLS and CDR2 YYNGEE. The length of the CDR3 is 12 residues. The CDR3 nucleotides read TGTGCCAGCAGCGTAGTAGGGGGTGAGCAGTTCTTC. Its translation: CASSVVGGEQFF.

A single count supports this clone. The CDR3 sequence is CSVQGSNTGELFF. The CDR3 nucleotides read TGCAGCGTCCAGGGATCGAACACCGGGGAGCTGTTTTTT. The chain carries TRBV29-1 and TRBJ2-2, with a possible D match to TRBD1 (5 bases). This CDR3 comprises 13 residues. The V gene lost 6 bases and the J gene lost 0 bases, with 8 bases spanning the gap. The germline V gene encodes CDR1 SQVTM and CDR2 ANQGSEA.

The V call is TRBV5-1, the J call TRBJ1-3, with 8 bases that match TRBD1. The length of the CDR3 is 16 residues. CDR1 and CDR2 (germline): SGHRS, YFSETQ. J gave up 2 bases and V 2 bases, and 6 bases lay outside the gene matches. The CDR3 DNA follows: TGCGCCAGCAGCTTAACCTCGACAGGGGCTGGAAACACCATATATTTT. Its protein is CASSLTSTGAGNTIYF.

The V call is TRBV14, the J call TRBJ1-1; D is undetermined. The V gene lost 2 bases and the J gene lost 7 bases, with 20 bases spanning the gap. In germline, CDR1 is SGHDN, CDR2 FVKESK. This CDR3 region has 16 residues. The CDR3 coding sequence is TGTGCCAGCAGCCAAAGACTCGGAGCCACCGCTCATGAAGCTTTCTTT. This gives the protein CASSQRLGATAHEAFF.

The rearrangement uses TRBV9 and TRBJ2-3, with 12 bases identical to TRBD2. There are 17 residues in the CDR3. Trimming took 0 bases from V and 5 from J; bases not matched to a gene: 7. Germline CDR1 is SGDLS and CDR2 is YYNGEE. The CDR3 loop is CASSVALAGGPGDTQYF. CDR3 in DNA: TGTGCCAGCAGCGTAGCGCTAGCGGGAGGGCCTGGAGATACGCAGTATTTT. The variable domain in full, with the rest retrieved from reference TRBV9 and TRBJ2-3, is DSGVTQTPKHLITATGQRVTLRCSPRSGDLSVYWYQQSLDQGLQFLIQYYNGEERAKGNILERFSAQQFPDLHSELNLSSLELGDSALYFCASSVALAGGPGDTQYFGPGTRLTVL.

This clone has only one observation. This chain joins TRBV28 and TRBJ1-3; possibly TRBD1 for D (5 bases). The CDR3 totals 13 residues. Germline CDR1 is MDHEN and CDR2 is SYDVKM. Between the trimmed V and J ends, which lost 9 bases and 4 bases, there was a span of 13 bases. This chain's CDR3 is CASFPRGGNTIYF. CDR3 nucleotide sequence: TGTGCCAGTTTCCCCCGGGGGGGAAACACCATATATTTT.

The chain couples TRBV5-1 to TRBJ1-4; 7 bases align to TRBD1. Germline-derived CDR1 and CDR2 are SGHRS and YFSETQ. Unmatched junction bases numbered 17, after V lost 1 base and J lost 5 bases. This CDR3 contains 19 residues. Here the CDR3 DNA reads TGCGCCAGCAGCTTGAGCCCGACAGGGAGCAGGGCCGGGAATGAAAAACTGTTTTTT. Translating it yields CASSLSPTGSRAGNEKLFF.